Included here is one T cell receptor beta chain sequence, with context. Clones were sequenced by immunoSEQ multiplex PCR, and TCRdb holds only the in-frame ones, with some missing. This sample has around 40,000 clones; roughly 91% occur once, and the top ten carry over 1.5%. This sample was taken from a study of PD-L1 blockade in urothelial cancer. Study summary: Bladder-origin urothelial cancer in males described twenty-five of the 29 patients. Blood samples had a median of approximately 150,000 T cells, 83,000 or so unique TCRs, and clonality 0.080.

Pretreatment sampling and on-treatment sampling together yielded between 1 and 8 samples for each patient. The V and J ends lost 6 bases and 2 bases respectively, with 17 bases between them. Per the germline V gene, CDR1 is MNHEY and CDR2 is SMNVEV (reference sequence). This CDR3 has 17 amino acids. The sample consisted of PBMCs, taken around atezolizumab (anti-PD-L1) treatment. This sequence was found in a man in his 60s with urothelial cancer. The gene calls are TRBV27 and TRBJ1-6, with unresolved D. Here the CDR3 reads CASSSTRSGAYNSPLHF. The CDR3 DNA reads TGTGCCAGCAGCTCGACACGCTCGGGAGCCTATAATTCACCCCTCCACTTT.